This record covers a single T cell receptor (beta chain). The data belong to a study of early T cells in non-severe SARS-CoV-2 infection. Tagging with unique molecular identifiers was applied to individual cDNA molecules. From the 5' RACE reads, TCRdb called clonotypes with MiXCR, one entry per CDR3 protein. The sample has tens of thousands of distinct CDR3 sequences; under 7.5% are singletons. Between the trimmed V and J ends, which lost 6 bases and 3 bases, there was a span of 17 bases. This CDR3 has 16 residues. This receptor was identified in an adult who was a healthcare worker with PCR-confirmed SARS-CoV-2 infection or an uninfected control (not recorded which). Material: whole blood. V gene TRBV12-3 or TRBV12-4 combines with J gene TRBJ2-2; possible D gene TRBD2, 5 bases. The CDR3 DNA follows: TGTGCCAGCAGCCCCTTATTGCATAGCGACACCGGGGAGCTGTTTTTT. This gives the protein CASSPLLHSDTGELFF.